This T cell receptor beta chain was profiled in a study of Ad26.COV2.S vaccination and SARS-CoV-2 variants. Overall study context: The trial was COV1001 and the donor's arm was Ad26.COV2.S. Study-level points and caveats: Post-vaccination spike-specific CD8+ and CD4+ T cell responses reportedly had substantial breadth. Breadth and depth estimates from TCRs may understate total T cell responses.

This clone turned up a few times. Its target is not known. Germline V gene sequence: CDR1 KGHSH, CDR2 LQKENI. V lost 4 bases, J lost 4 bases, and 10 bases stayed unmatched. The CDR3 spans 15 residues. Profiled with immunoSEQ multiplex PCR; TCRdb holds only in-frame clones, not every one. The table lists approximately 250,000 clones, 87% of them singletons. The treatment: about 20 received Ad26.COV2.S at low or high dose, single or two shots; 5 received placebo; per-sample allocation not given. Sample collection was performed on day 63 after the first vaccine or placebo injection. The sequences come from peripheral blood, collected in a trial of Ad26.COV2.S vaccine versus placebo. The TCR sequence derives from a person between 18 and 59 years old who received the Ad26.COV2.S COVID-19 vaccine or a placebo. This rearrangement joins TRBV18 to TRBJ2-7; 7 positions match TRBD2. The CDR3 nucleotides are TGTGCCAGCTCACGGGAAGCGGGGCGCCGGTACGAGCAGTACTTC. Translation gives CASSREAGRRYEQYF.